The following is a T cell receptor beta chain sequence with its context. Trimming cost V 3 bases and J 6 bases, with 11 bases left between them. The CDR3 consists of 13 residues. This sample was included in a study of blood T cell repertoires in COVID-19. Overall study: Specimens from acute and convalescent COVID-19 originated in the United States, Italy and Spain.

Assay: immunoSEQ multiplex PCR; the TCRdb copy retains only in-frame clones and omits some. The repertoire holds a few hundred thousand clones, with approximately 86% as singletons. The chain employs TRBV12-3 or TRBV12-4 and TRBJ1-2; possibly TRBD1 for D (5 bases). The clonotype originates from a woman between 55 and 75 years old with COVID-19, enrolled during active disease. Input material: peripheral blood. CDR3 coding DNA: TGTGCCAGCAGTTTGGGGGGGAGTGATGGCTACACCTTC. Translated: CASSLGGSDGYTF.